This T cell receptor beta chain was identified during a study of CD4 T cells in relation to SARS-CoV-2 and coronaviruses. Trimming took 4 bases from V and 7 from J; bases not matched to a gene: 5. Germline V gene lookup returns CDR1 LNHDA and CDR2 SQIVND (reference sequence). The CDR3 covers 14 residues. The unexposed donors gave CD4+ T cells in 2011-2018, prior to COVID-19. Produced via immunoSEQ multiplex PCR; TCRdb's table is partial and in-frame only. The sample records 60,000 to 80,000 clones, around 86% being singletons. This TCR came from a human donor in good health. Sample: memory CD4+ T cells from PBMCs. V gene TRBV19 combines with J gene TRBJ2-2, with 8 bases identical to TRBD1. The CDR3: CASSTDRGGGELFF. CDR3 nucleotide sequence: TGTGCCAGTAGTACCGACAGGGGTGGCGGGGAGCTGTTTTTT.